A selection of T cell receptor beta chains follows, all from one sample in a study of T cell repertoires in cytomegalovirus infection. A single record per CDR3 protein comes from TCRdb applying MiXCR to the reads. The sample lists around 270,000 distinct CDR3 sequences, 9.1% occurring once. Sequencing was performed on PBMCs. Every receptor here comes from a human donor in good health (CMV status not recorded). Some clones in this sample may be carry-over from other donors' samples. CDR3s include the opening cysteine and the closing phenylalanine or tryptophan. Each record gives: J gene, V gene, clone size, D gene, CDR3 protein, CDR3 DNA. D genes are given only for firm matches. Size tells how often a clone was seen (once, few, many) or the class of an expanded clone, and some rows leave it out.

TRBJ2-7 | TRBV7-2 | many | . | CASSYNQGSYEQYF | TGTGCCAGCAGCTACAACCAGGGGTCCTACGAGCAGTACTTC
TRBJ2-3 | TRBV7-2 | many | . | CASSSRVGARDTQYF | TGTGCCAGCAGCTCCCGGGTGGGGGCGAGGGATACGCAGTATTTT
TRBJ2-3 | TRBV29-1 | . | TRBD2 | CSVELAGGSRDTQYF | TGCAGCGTTGAGCTAGCGGGGGGGTCCAGGGATACGCAGTATTTT
TRBJ2-3 | TRBV11-2 | few | . | CASSLVVSGGSDTQYF | TGTGCCAGCAGCTTAGTAGTTAGCGGAGGGTCGGATACGCAGTATTTT
TRBJ1-1 | TRBV11-2 | . | . | CASSRGRVIAEAFF | TGTGCCAGCAGCCGGGGTCGGGTGATAGCTGAAGCTTTCTTT
TRBJ2-1 | TRBV7-4 | many | . | CASTEGRDNEQFF | TGTGCCAGCACCGAGGGACGGGACAATGAGCAGTTCTTC
TRBJ2-3 | TRBV28 | many | . | CASSLMTGGTDTQYF | TGTGCCAGCAGTTTAATGACGGGGGGCACAGATACGCAGTATTTT
TRBJ1-3 | TRBV6-5 | . | . | CASSYDSGSTIYF | TGTGCCAGCAGTTACGACTCGGGAAGCACCATATATTTT
TRBJ2-3 | TRBV5-1 | few | TRBD2 | CASSFLAGAGDTQYF | TGCGCCAGCAGCTTTCTAGCGGGGGCCGGGGATACGCAGTATTTT
TRBJ1-5 | TRBV6-5 | . | . | CASTEMMGGQPQHF | TGTGCCAGCACGGAGATGATGGGAGGTCAGCCCCAGCATTTT
TRBJ1-5 | TRBV12-3/TRBV12-4 | many | TRBD1 | CASSSGQGRNQPQHF | TGTGCCAGCAGTTCCGGACAGGGGCGGAATCAGCCCCAGCATTTT
TRBJ2-4 | TRBV7-9 | many | TRBD1 | CASSLGQGLQYF | TGTGCCAGCAGCTTAGGACAGGGTCTTCAGTACTTC
TRBJ2-3 | TRBV7-2 | many | . | CASSLNRGSDTQYF | TGTGCCAGCAGCTTAAACAGAGGTTCAGATACGCAGTATTTT
TRBJ1-1 | TRBV30 | . | TRBD1 | CAWSVWGTALNTEAFF | TGTGCCTGGAGTGTATGGGGGACAGCTCTGAACACTGAAGCTTTCTTT
TRBJ2-3 | TRBV20-1 | . | . | CSARSDSGASDTQYF | TGCAGTGCTAGATCGGACTCGGGGGCATCAGATACGCAGTATTTT
TRBJ2-3 | TRBV7-8 | many | TRBD2 | CASSYWTSGGTDTQYF | TGTGCCAGCAGCTACTGGACTAGCGGGGGAACAGATACGCAGTATTTT
TRBJ1-6 | TRBV6-1 | few | . | CASSEAPGQGRTPLHF | TGTGCCAGCAGTGAAGCGCCGGGGCAGGGGCGGACACCCCTCCACTTT
TRBJ2-5 | TRBV20-1 | . | . | CSARVGTFEIETQYF | TGCAGTGCTAGAGTGGGCACGTTTGAGATAGAGACCCAGTACTTC
TRBJ2-5 | TRBV7-6 | many | TRBD2 | CASSLVASGNPGETQYF | TGTGCCAGCAGCTTAGTGGCTAGCGGGAATCCTGGGGAGACCCAGTACTTC
TRBJ2-5 | TRBV7-7 | few | TRBD2 | CASSLSSGGETQYF | TGTGCTAGCAGCTTGTCTAGCGGGGGAGAGACCCAGTACTTC
TRBJ1-1 | TRBV7-3 | few | . | CASSFTGGGVAFF | TGTGCCAGCAGCTTTACCGGAGGAGGTGTTGCTTTCTTT
TRBJ2-1 | TRBV5-1 | many | . | CASGYYPMGTPSSYNEQFF | TGCGCCAGCGGATATTATCCGATGGGGACACCAAGCTCCTACAATGAGCAGTTCTTC
TRBJ2-5 | TRBV12-3/TRBV12-4 | . | . | CASTTRGRSGTQYF | TGTGCCAGCACGACCCGCGGGCGGTCTGGAACCCAGTACTTC
TRBJ1-2 | TRBV11-3 | many | . | CASSLGRGKGDYGYTF | TGTGCCAGCAGCTTAGGCCGGGGGAAGGGGGACTATGGCTACACCTTC
TRBJ1-1 | TRBV19 | many | . | CASSIMVNTEAFF | TGTGCCAGTAGTATTATGGTGAACACTGAAGCTTTCTTT
TRBJ2-1 | TRBV7-2 | many | TRBD2 | CASSLGLAGGARSYNEQFF | TGTGCCAGCAGCTTAGGCCTAGCGGGGGGCGCTCGCTCCTACAATGAGCAGTTCTTC
TRBJ2-6 | TRBV28 | many | . | CASSPLGSGANVLTF | TGTGCCAGCAGTCCCCTAGGCTCTGGGGCCAACGTCCTGACTTTC
TRBJ1-1 | TRBV7-2 | many | . | CASSLSVGGDNTEAFF | TGTGCCAGCAGCTTAAGTGTAGGGGGGGACAACACTGAAGCTTTCTTT
TRBJ2-5 | TRBV19 | few | . | CASSHSWETQYF | TGTGCCAGTAGCCACAGCTGGGAGACCCAGTACTTC
TRBJ1-6 | TRBV7-2 | many | TRBD1 | CASSSPTGAFNSPLHF | TGTGCCAGCAGCTCCCCGACAGGGGCCTTTAATTCACCCCTCCACTTT
TRBJ2-1 | TRBV7-2 | many | . | CASSPNLNEQFF | TGTGCCAGCAGCCCTAATCTCAATGAGCAGTTCTTC
TRBJ2-1 | TRBV4-3 | many | TRBD2 | CASSQDLSGAGEQFF | TGCGCCAGCAGCCAAGATCTTTCGGGAGCGGGAGAGCAGTTCTTC
TRBJ2-5 | TRBV7-8 | many | . | CASSLAQTWRAEETQYF | TGTGCCAGCAGCTTAGCGCAGACCTGGAGGGCCGAGGAGACCCAGTACTTC
TRBJ2-6 | TRBV12-3/TRBV12-4 | many | . | CASSRGQTNNVLTF | TGTGCCAGCAGTCGTGGACAAACCAACAACGTCCTGACTTTC
TRBJ1-2 | TRBV7-9 | many | . | CASSLGRSYGYTF | TGTGCCAGCAGCTTAGGCAGAAGCTATGGCTACACCTTC
TRBJ2-1 | TRBV24-1 | many | TRBD2 | CATSDPLGGSGGPNEQFF | TGTGCCACCAGTGATCCCCTGGGGGGTAGCGGGGGGCCCAATGAGCAGTTCTTC
TRBJ2-3 | TRBV12-3/TRBV12-4 | many | . | CASTSAAGAITDTQYF | TGTGCCAGCACCTCCGCCGCGGGGGCCATCACAGATACGCAGTATTTT
TRBJ1-2 | TRBV7-6 | many | TRBD1 | CASSSGGQGGSYGYTF | TGTGCCAGCAGCTCTGGGGGACAGGGAGGTTCCTATGGCTACACCTTC
TRBJ2-5 | TRBV30 | . | . | CAWSVLEEATQETQYF | TGTGCCTGGAGTGTACTCGAGGAGGCCACACAAGAGACCCAGTACTTC
TRBJ2-4 | TRBV28 | . | . | CASSVRDIQYF | TGTGCCAGCAGTGTGAGGGACATTCAGTACTTC
TRBJ2-7 | TRBV7-6 | many | . | CASSLVSSGYEQYF | TGTGCCAGCAGCTTAGTTTCCAGTGGGTACGAGCAGTACTTC
TRBJ2-7 | TRBV7-2 | many | . | CASSSRDTYEQYF | TGTGCCAGCAGCTCGAGGGATACCTACGAGCAGTACTTC